The 26 T cell receptor beta chains given below trace back to one sample, sequenced in a study of Ad26.COV2.S vaccination and SARS-CoV-2 variants (dated by TCRdb to the early 2020s). According to the study, the label for this sample's treatment or condition signals: around 19 received Ad26.COV2.S at low or high dose, single or two shots; a few received placebo; per-sample allocation not given. For vaccine and placebo recipients, repertoires were sequenced using samples collected on day 63 after the first injection. Libraries were made using the immunoSEQ multiplex PCR assay. Here the immuneACCESS table is served through TCRdb, limited to in-frame sequences with V and J called. Missing clones are a known gap in these copies; in checked studies unresolved V genes cover under half, and the rest lacks a known reason. Within this sample are about 480,000 clones, with roughly nine tenths of them counted one time only. The biggest ten clones account for roughly 13% of the sample.

This sample comprised peripheral blood, obtained in a trial of Ad26.COV2.S vaccine versus placebo. The origin of the receptors is a person aged 18-65 years who received the Ad26.COV2.S COVID-19 vaccine or a placebo.

In nucleotides, the CDR3 is TGCAGCGTTGAGGGGGGGGGAAACACCATATATTTT. It specifies CSVEGGGNTIYF. The chain carries TRBV29-1 and TRBJ1-3, with D perhaps matching TRBD1 (5 bases). The germline V gene has CDR1 SQVTM and CDR2 ANQGSEA. This CDR3 is built from 12 residues. V lost 3 bases and J lost 4, with 7 bases in between.

The V gene is TRBV7-3, the J gene TRBJ1-1, with D possibly TRBD1 on 6 matching bases. Between the trimmed V and J ends, which lost 3 bases and 1 base, there was a span of 12 bases. This CDR3 comprises 15 residues. Germline CDR1 is SGHTA and CDR2 is FQGTGA. The CDR3 DNA is TGTGCCAGCAGCTTCGAGGGGGGAAGGAACACTGAAGCTTTCTTT. It codes for CASSFEGGRNTEAFF. The whole variable domain, remainder taken from reference TRBV7-3 and TRBJ1-1, is GAGVSQTPSNKVTEKGKYVELRCDPISGHTALYWYRQSLGQGPEFLIYFQGTGAADDSGLPNDRFFAVRPEGSVSTLKIQRTERGDSAVYLCASSFEGGRNTEAFFGQGTRLTVV.

The chain combines TRBV28 with TRBJ1-3; tentative D call: TRBD1 (5 bases). V lost 6 bases, J lost 10 bases, and 19 bases lay in between. This CDR3 is 14 amino acids long. Germline V gene sequence: CDR1 MDHEN, CDR2 SYDVKM. CDR3 sequence reads: CASRDTGLDGTIYF. In DNA, the CDR3 is TGTGCCAGCAGGGACACGGGACTGGACGGGACCATATATTTT. The variable domain in full, with the rest retrieved from reference TRBV28 and TRBJ1-3, is DVKVTQSSRYLVKRTGEKVFLECVQDMDHENMFWYRQDPGLGLRLIYFSYDVKMKEKGDIPEGYSVSREKKERFSLILESASTNQTSMYLCASRDTGLDGTIYFGEGSWLTVV.

The rearrangement uses TRBV4-2 and TRBJ2-7; D is unresolved. There are 15 residues in the CDR3. Germline V gives CDR1 LGHNA, CDR2 YNFKEQ. V was shortened by 0 bases and J by 1 base, with 10 bases between the two germline ends. This chain's CDR3 is CASSQEGRVSYEQYF. In nucleotides, the CDR3 is TGTGCCAGCAGCCAAGAAGGTAGAGTGTCCTACGAGCAGTACTTC.

CDR3 loop: CAWSGSIAGAQTQYF. CDR3 coding DNA: TGTGCCTGGAGTGGATCAATAGCGGGAGCGCAGACCCAGTACTTC. The chain uses TRBV30 and TRBJ2-5, with TRBD2 identical over 9 bases. V lost 1 base, J lost 6 bases, and 9 bases stayed unmatched. The CDR3 runs to 15 residues. Germline CDR1 is GTSNPN and CDR2 is SVGIG (reference sequence).

This clone was detected only once. The V gene is TRBV7-9, the J gene TRBJ2-3; TRBD1 matches at 7 bases. The CDR3 extends over 13 amino acids. V was pared by 4 bases and J by 8 bases, with 6 bases of the junction left unmatched. The germline V gene has CDR1 SEHNR and CDR2 FQNEAQ (reference sequence). CDR3 amino acids: CASSSTGTGTQYF. In DNA form, the CDR3 reads TGTGCCAGCAGCTCGACAGGGACGGGTACGCAGTATTTT.

The genes are TRBV4-2 and TRBJ2-3; 8 bases are shared with TRBD2. The V gene end was trimmed by 1 base and the J gene end by 1 base; junction bases not matched to a gene: 4. CDR1 and CDR2 from the germline V gene are LGHNA and YNFKEQ. CDR3 length: 16 residues. The CDR3 loop reads CASSQATSDGTDTQYF. In DNA form, the CDR3 reads TGTGCCAGCAGCCAAGCGACTAGCGACGGCACAGATACGCAGTATTTT.

About this clone: The sample holds other DNA sequences that translate to the same CDR3. The chain combines TRBV29-1 with TRBJ2-7; no firm D call. Trimming pared 4 bases from V and 3 bases from J, leaving 7 bases between. The CDR3 has 11 amino acids. CDR1 is SQVTM, CDR2 ANQGSEA, per germline. The CDR3 bases are TGCAGCGTTGCCCTGAGCTACGAGCAGTACTTC. Residues: CSVALSYEQYF.

The CDR3 nucleotides read TGTGCCAGCAGACACGGGACAGGGGGCCCTTATAGCAATCAGCCCCAGCATTTT. It yields the protein CASRHGTGGPYSNQPQHF. The chain combines TRBV27 with TRBJ1-5; 12 nucleotides align to TRBD1. The CDR3 consists of 18 residues. Per germline, CDR1 MNHEY and CDR2 SMNVEV (reference sequence). V shed 6 bases and J 0 bases; nucleotides not matched to a gene: 9.

The chain joins TRBV7-9 to TRBJ2-2; D is possibly TRBD1 (6 bases). Trimming removed 6 bases at V and 6 bases at J, with 29 bases between. The CDR3 is made up of 19 amino acids. Germline CDR1 reads SEHNR; CDR2 reads FQNEAQ (reference sequence). In DNA, the CDR3 is TGTGCCAGCAGTAATACCGGACAGTTTCAAGGTTTTGGAGCCGGGGAGCTGTTTTTT. Its translation: CASSNTGQFQGFGAGELFF.

This clone was seen a few times. The gene calls are TRBV18 and TRBJ1-5; D may be TRBD1 (5 bases). The CDR3 has 15 amino acids. V dropped 3 bases and J dropped 5 bases, with 14 bases sitting between them. Germline V CDR1 and CDR2: KGHSH, LQKENI. For the CDR3, the DNA is TGTGCCAGCTCACCTGCGGGGCCTGTCGATCAGCCCCAGCATTTT. Translated, it gives CASSPAGPVDQPQHF. Complete variable domain (other parts from reference TRBV18 and TRBJ1-5): NAGVMQNPRHLVRRRGQEARLRCSPMKGHSHVYWYRQLPEEGLKFMVYLQKENIIDESGMPKERFSAEFPKEGPSILRIQQVVRGDSAAYFCASSPAGPVDQPQHFGDGTRLSIL.

The CDR3 nucleotides are TGCAGCGTTGCGGACAGGGGCAACGAGCAGTACTTC. Amino acids: CSVADRGNEQYF. This rearrangement joins TRBV29-1 to TRBJ2-7, with 9 bases that match TRBD1. This CDR3 region has 12 residues. J gave up 5 bases and V 4 bases, and 3 bases lay outside the gene matches. Germline CDR1 and CDR2: SQVTM and ANQGSEA.

The chain employs TRBV4-1 and TRBJ2-7; TRBD1 might be the D (6 bases). V was pared by 0 bases and J by 2 bases, with 11 bases between. The germline V gene has CDR1 MGHRA and CDR2 YSYEKL. This CDR3 has 15 amino acids. CDR3 coding DNA: TGCGCCAGCAGCCAAGATCGGCAGGGGACCTACGAGCAGTACTTC. Protein product: CASSQDRQGTYEQYF.

This chain uses TRBV6-6 with TRBJ2-3, with TRBD2 identical over 13 bases. The CDR3 has 15 amino acids. The V and J ends lost 5 bases and 4 bases, in that order; junction bases with no gene match: 3. Germline CDR1 and CDR2: MNHNY and SVGAGI (reference sequence). The CDR3 nucleotides are TGTGCCAGCAGTAGACTAGCGGGAGGTTCAGATACGCAGTATTTT. Encoded protein: CASSRLAGGSDTQYF.

The chain combines TRBV6-6 with TRBJ2-4, with D perhaps being TRBD1 or TRBD2 (5 bases each). Germline loops: CDR1 MNHNY, CDR2 SVGAGI (reference sequence). The CDR3 consists of 13 residues. V was trimmed by 7 bases and J by 6 bases, leaving 13 bases between them. CDR3 sequence (DNA): TGTGCCAGCACCAAACCTGGGACAAACATTCAGTACTTC. Translated, it gives CASTKPGTNIQYF.

The rearrangement uses TRBV7-9 and TRBJ2-2; possible D gene TRBD2, 5 bases. V lost 5 bases and J lost 5, with 6 bases in between. Germline CDR1 and CDR2: SEHNR and FQNEAQ (reference sequence). The CDR3 covers 12 residues. CDR3 coding DNA: TGTGCCAGCAGCGGCGGGACCGGGGAGCTGTTTTTT. Translating gives CASSGGTGELFF.

The rearrangement uses TRBV23-1 and TRBJ1-5; TRBD1 aligns across 9 bases. TRBV23-1 is an ORF for which the function is uncertain. Trimming took 7 bases from V and 3 from J; bases not matched to a gene: 7. The CDR3 is 15 residues long. The CDR3 bases are TGCGCCAGCACCGGGGGGACAGGGCCCAATCAGCCCCAGCATTTT. Translation: CASTGGTGPNQPQHF.

This clone came up a few times. The V call is TRBV11-3, the J call TRBJ2-1, with D possibly matching TRBD1 (5 bases). The V gene's germline CDR1 is SGHNT and CDR2 YENEEA. The CDR3 runs 14 residues. Trimming took 1 base from V and 9 from J, leaving 13 bases between them. The chain's CDR3 is CASSLGQGSSEQFF. In nucleotides, the CDR3 is TGTGCCAGCAGCTTAGGGCAGGGCAGTAGTGAGCAGTTCTTC.

The rearrangement uses TRBV7-2 and TRBJ2-7; 7 nucleotides agree with TRBD2. The CDR3 consists of 15 residues. Germline loops: CDR1 SGHTA, CDR2 FQGNSA. Trimming cost V 3 bases and J 4 bases; bases outside gene matches: 9. CDR3 sequence: CASSLAGTTPYEQYF. The DNA of the CDR3 is TGTGCCAGCAGCTTGGCCGGGACTACCCCGTACGAGCAGTACTTC.

The V call is TRBV6-4, the J call TRBJ1-1; 9 bases fit TRBD1. From germline, CDR1 is MRHNA and CDR2 SNTAGT. This CDR3 is built from 13 residues. Trimming cost V 6 bases and J 3 bases; bases outside gene matches: 2. The CDR3 DNA sequence: TGTGCCAGCAGCCGACAGGGGGACACTGAAGCTTTCTTT. As protein: CASSRQGDTEAFF.

The J gene is TRBJ2-3, the V gene TRBV19, with a weak D call TRBD1 (5 bases). This CDR3 region has 15 residues. Germline CDR1 is LNHDA and CDR2 is SQIVND (reference sequence). V lost 1 base and J 0 bases, leaving 8 bases between the germline ends. In DNA form, the CDR3 reads TGTGCCAGTAGTATAGGGACATCTAGCACAGATACGCAGTATTTT. This codes for CASSIGTSSTDTQYF.

The chain combines TRBV9 with TRBJ2-7; D is perhaps TRBD2 (6 bases). V lost 3 bases, J lost 5 bases, and 15 bases lay in between. The germline gives CDR1 SGDLS, CDR2 YYNGEE. This CDR3 is built from 14 residues. CDR3 in amino acids: CASSARLGVNEQYF. The CDR3 DNA reads as TGTGCCAGCAGCGCCAGACTAGGGGTGAACGAGCAGTACTTC.

The chain uses TRBV7-2 and TRBJ1-2, with unresolved D. V was trimmed by 0 bases and J by 3 bases, leaving 8 bases between them. The CDR3 runs 14 residues. Germline lookup yields CDR1 SGHTA and CDR2 FQGNSA. The chain's CDR3 is CASSLARRDYGYTF. For the CDR3, the DNA is TGTGCCAGCAGCTTAGCTAGGCGGGACTATGGCTACACCTTC.

The chain links TRBV29-1 to TRBJ1-1; D gene ambiguous. The germline gives CDR1 SQVTM, CDR2 ANQGSEA. Trimming removed 6 bases at V and 1 base at J, with 6 bases between. There are 11 residues in the CDR3. CDR3 protein: CSVVRNTEAFF. DNA of the CDR3: TGCAGCGTGGTTAGGAACACTGAAGCTTTCTTT. The full variable domain, with the rest looked up from reference TRBV29-1 and TRBJ1-1, is SAVISQKPSRDICQRGTSLTIQCQVDSQVTMMFWYRQQPGQSLTLIATANQGSEATYESGFVIDKFPISRPNLTFSTLTVSNMSPEDSSIYLCSVVRNTEAFFGQGTRLTVV.

The chain is built from TRBV19 and TRBJ1-5; TRBD1 might be the D (5 bases). This CDR3 has 15 amino acids. V lost 7 bases, J lost 3 bases, and 16 bases lay in between. Germline CDR1 reads LNHDA; CDR2 reads SQIVND (reference sequence). The CDR3: CASTLTEGINQPQHF. CDR3 coding DNA: TGTGCCAGTACCTTGACAGAGGGCATCAATCAGCCCCAGCATTTT.

This clone was seen a few times. The V call is TRBV27, the J call TRBJ1-2; D is perhaps TRBD1 (6 bases). Germline loops: CDR1 MNHEY, CDR2 SMNVEV (reference sequence). The V gene lost 4 bases and the J gene lost 0 bases, with 12 bases spanning the gap. The CDR3 has 15 residues. CDR3 DNA sequence: TGTGCCAGCAGTTCAATCAGGACAGCTAACTATGGCTACACCTTC. It is translated as CASSSIRTANYGYTF.